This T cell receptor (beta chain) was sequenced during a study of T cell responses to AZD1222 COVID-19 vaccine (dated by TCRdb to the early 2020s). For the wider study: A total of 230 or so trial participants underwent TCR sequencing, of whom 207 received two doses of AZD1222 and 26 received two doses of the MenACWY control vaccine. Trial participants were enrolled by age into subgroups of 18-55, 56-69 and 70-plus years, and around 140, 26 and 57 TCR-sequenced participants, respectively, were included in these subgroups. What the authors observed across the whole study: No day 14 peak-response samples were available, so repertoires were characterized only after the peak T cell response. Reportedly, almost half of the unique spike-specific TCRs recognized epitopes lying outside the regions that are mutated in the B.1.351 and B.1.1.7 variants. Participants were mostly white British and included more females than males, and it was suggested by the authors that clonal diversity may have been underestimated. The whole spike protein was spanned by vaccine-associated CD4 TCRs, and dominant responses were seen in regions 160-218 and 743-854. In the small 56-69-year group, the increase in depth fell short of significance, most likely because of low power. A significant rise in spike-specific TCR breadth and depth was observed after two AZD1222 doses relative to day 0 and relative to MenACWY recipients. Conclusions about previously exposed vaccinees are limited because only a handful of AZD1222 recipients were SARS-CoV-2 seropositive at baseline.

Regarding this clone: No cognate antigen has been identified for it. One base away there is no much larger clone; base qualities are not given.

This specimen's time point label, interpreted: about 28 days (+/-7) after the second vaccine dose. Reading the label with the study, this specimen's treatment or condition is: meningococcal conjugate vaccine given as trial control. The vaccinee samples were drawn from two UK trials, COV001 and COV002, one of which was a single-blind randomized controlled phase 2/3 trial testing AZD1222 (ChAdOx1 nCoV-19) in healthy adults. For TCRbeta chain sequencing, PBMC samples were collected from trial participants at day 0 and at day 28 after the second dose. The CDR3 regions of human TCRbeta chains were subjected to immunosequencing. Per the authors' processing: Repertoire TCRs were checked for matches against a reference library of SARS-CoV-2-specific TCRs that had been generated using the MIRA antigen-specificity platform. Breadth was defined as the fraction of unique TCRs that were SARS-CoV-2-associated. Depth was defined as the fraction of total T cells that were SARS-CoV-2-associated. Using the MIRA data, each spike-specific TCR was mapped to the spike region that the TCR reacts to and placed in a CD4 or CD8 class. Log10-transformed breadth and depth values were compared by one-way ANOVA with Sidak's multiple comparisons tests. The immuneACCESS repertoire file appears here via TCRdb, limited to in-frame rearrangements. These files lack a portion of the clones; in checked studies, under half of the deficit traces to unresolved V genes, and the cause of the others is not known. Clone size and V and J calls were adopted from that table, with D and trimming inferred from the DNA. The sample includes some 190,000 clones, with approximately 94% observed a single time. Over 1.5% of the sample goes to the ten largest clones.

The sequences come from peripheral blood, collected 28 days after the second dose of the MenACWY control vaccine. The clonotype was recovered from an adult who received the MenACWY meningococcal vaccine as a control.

CDR3 reads: CAWSAGTNAAYEQYF. The nucleotide sequence is given as TGTGCCTGGAGTGCCGGGACAAACGCGGCCTACGAGCAGTACTTC. This chain joins TRBV30 to TRBJ2-7, and the D gene may be TRBD1, 6 bases matching. V and J are truncated by 1 base and 2 bases respectively, leaving an intervening sequence of 15 bases. The CDR3 has 15 amino acids, counting the end cysteine and phenylalanine. Only the CDR3 DNA is retained, 45 bases long and in frame from the first base. CDR1 and CDR2 are drawn from the germline V gene (reference sequence): GTSNPN, SVGIG.